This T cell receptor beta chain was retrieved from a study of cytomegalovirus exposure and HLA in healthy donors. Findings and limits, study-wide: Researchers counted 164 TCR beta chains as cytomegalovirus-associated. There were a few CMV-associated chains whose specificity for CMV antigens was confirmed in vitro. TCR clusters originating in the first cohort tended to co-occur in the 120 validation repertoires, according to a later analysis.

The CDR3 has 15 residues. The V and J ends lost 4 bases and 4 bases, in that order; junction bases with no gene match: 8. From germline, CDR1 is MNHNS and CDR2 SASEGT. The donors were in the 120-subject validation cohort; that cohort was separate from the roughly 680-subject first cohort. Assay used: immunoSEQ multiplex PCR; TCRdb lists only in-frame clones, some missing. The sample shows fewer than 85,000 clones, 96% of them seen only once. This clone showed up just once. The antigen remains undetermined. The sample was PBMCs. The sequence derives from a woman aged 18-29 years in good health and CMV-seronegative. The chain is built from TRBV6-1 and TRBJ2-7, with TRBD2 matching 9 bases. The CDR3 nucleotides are TGTGCCAGCAGTGCGCCCGGACTAGCGACATACGAGCAGTACTTC. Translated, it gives CASSAPGLATYEQYF.